This T cell receptor beta chain was identified during a study of blood T cell repertoires in COVID-19. At the level of the study: Both acute and convalescent COVID-19 samples were obtained from the United States, Italy and Spain. The analysed material was cDNA or gDNA that came from T cells, B-cell-depleted T cells, or PBMCs.

Original handling: Nucleated cell number was recorded as an estimate derived from reference gene primer amplification. Only in-frame clones appear in the TCRdb table, and some are missing; sequencing was by immunoSEQ multiplex PCR. V, J and clone size derive from that table, while D and trimming were established from the DNA sequence. The sample has roughly 150,000 clones, 79% seen once. Sequenced sample: peripheral blood. This receptor was taken from an older woman with COVID-19, enrolled during active disease.

Written as DNA, the CDR3 is TGTGCCAGCAGTTCCCCCGGGACAAGGAACACAGATACGCAGTATTTT. It is translated as CASSSPGTRNTDTQYF. This chain connects TRBV6-5 to TRBJ2-3; weak D call: TRBD1 (6 bases). V shed 4 bases and J shed 2 bases, with 16 bases lying between them. This CDR3 has 16 amino acids. Germline assignment: CDR1 MNHEY and CDR2 SVGAGI.